Below, 9 T cell receptor beta chains from the same sample are listed, as sequenced in a study of blood T cell repertoires in COVID-19. Profiling relied on immunoSEQ multiplex PCR, and the TCRdb table lists in-frame clones only, not all of them. The sample includes tens of thousands of clones, roughly 90% seen only once; the top ten take 0.95% to 1.5%. The sequenced sample was peripheral blood. The receptors stem from a woman in her sixties with acute or convalescent COVID-19.

This clone is a singleton in its sample. J is TRBJ2-5 and V is TRBV5-1, with D possibly matching TRBD1 (6 bases). The CDR3 runs 14 residues. V was trimmed by 0 bases and J by 7 bases, leaving 13 bases between them. The germline CDR1 and CDR2 sequences are SGHRS and YFSETQ. The CDR3 coding sequence is TGCGCCAGCAGCTTGGTCCCAGGGGAGAGGACCCAGTACTTC. Protein sequence: CASSLVPGERTQYF.

The rearrangement links TRBV29-1 to TRBJ1-4, with 9 bases that match TRBD1. This CDR3 contains 15 residues. CDR1 SQVTM and CDR2 ANQGSEA come from the germline V gene. After removal of 6 bases from V and 5 bases from J, the junction contained 10 bases not matched to a gene. The CDR3, as DNA: TGCAGCGTGTCCTTCACAGGGGGCTGGAATGAAAAACTGTTTTTT. Encoded protein: CSVSFTGGWNEKLFF.

The chain recombines TRBV9 with TRBJ1-3; D gene ambiguous. The germline CDR1 and CDR2 sequences are SGDLS and YYNGEE. V was cut by 0 bases and J by 4 bases, with 11 bases left in between. This CDR3 has 15 residues. The DNA of the CDR3 is TGTGCCAGCAGCGTAGGCCGAGGGCTCGGAAACACCATATATTTT. Its translation: CASSVGRGLGNTIYF.

This clone was counted between two and nine times. Here the CDR3 reads CASSQAGVNTEAFF. The DNA of the CDR3 is TGTGCCAGCAGCCAAGCAGGGGTGAACACTGAAGCTTTCTTT. V gene TRBV3-1 (or the pseudogene TRBV3-2) combines with J gene TRBJ1-1, with D tentatively TRBD1 (6 bases). The germline gives CDR1 LGHDT, CDR2 YNNKEL (reference sequence). This CDR3 has 14 amino acids. Trimming pared 1 base from V and 0 bases from J, leaving 6 bases between.

The chain combines TRBV4-2 with TRBJ1-4; 10 nucleotides match TRBD1. Germline assignment: CDR1 LGHNA and CDR2 YNFKEQ. The CDR3 spans 16 residues. V trimming: 4 bases; J trimming: 1 base; junction bases outside the gene matches: 3. The CDR3 reads CASSLGDRGTNEKLFF. The CDR3 nucleotides are TGTGCCAGCAGCCTCGGGGACAGGGGAACTAATGAAAAACTGTTTTTT.

This clone appeared a few times. This chain links TRBV11-2 with TRBJ1-6; no firm D call. The V and J ends lost 1 base and 0 bases respectively, with 16 bases between them. This CDR3 region has 19 residues. The germline CDR1 and CDR2 sequences are SGHAT and FQNNGV. CDR3 sequence (DNA): TGTGCCAGCAGCTTAGTTTCGGAGGAACCGTTCTCCTATAATTCACCCCTCCACTTT. Its protein is CASSLVSEEPFSYNSPLHF.

The chain couples TRBV9 to TRBJ1-2; D is perhaps TRBD1 (5 bases). The CDR3 sequence is 15 residues long. Germline CDR1 and CDR2: SGDLS and YYNGEE. The germline V and J ends were trimmed by 0 bases and 3 bases, with 12 bases remaining between them. CDR3 sequence (DNA): TGTGCCAGCAGCGTAGGGGTCAGGGCGGACTATGGCTACACCTTC. It encodes CASSVGVRADYGYTF.

Worth noting for this clone: Relative to the germline gene, one junction end is altered; a read error may explain this. J is TRBJ1-1 and V is TRBV27; a weak D match, TRBD1 (6 bases). The CDR3 has 14 residues. Germline loops: CDR1 MNHEY, CDR2 SMNVEV (reference sequence). The CDR3 region has the DNA TGTGCCAGCAGTATATCGGGGGCTTTCACTGAAGCTTTCTTT. Amino acid sequence: CASSISGAFTEAFF.

This clone has only a few counts. V is TRBV6-1 and J is TRBJ1-6; TRBD1 matches 10 bases. From germline, CDR1 is MNHNS and CDR2 SASEGT. CDR3 size: 15 residues. V trimming: 3 bases; J trimming: 14 bases; junction bases outside the gene matches: 10. The CDR3 DNA reads as TGTGCCAGCAGTGATAGGAGGGACAGGGGTTTGGCCCTCCACTTT. Residues: CASSDRRDRGLALHF.